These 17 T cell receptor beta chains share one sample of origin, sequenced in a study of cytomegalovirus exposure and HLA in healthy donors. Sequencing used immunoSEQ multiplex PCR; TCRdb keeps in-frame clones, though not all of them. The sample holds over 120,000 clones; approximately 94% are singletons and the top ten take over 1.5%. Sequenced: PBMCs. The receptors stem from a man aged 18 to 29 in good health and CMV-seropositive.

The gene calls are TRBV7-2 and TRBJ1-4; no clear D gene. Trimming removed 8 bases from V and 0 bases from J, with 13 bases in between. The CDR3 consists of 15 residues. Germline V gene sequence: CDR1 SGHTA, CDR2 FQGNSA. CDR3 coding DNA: TGTGCCAGCCGGTCGACTGCCGCAACTAATGAAAAACTGTTTTTT. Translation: CASRSTAATNEKLFF.

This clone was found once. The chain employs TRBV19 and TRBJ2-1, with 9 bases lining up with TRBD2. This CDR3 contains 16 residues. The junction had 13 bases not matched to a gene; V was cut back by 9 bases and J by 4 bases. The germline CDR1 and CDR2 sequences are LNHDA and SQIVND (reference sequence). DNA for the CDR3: TGTGCCAGGCCCCGGTCCCCGACTAGCGGATACAATGAGCAGTTCTTC. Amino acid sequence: CARPRSPTSGYNEQFF.

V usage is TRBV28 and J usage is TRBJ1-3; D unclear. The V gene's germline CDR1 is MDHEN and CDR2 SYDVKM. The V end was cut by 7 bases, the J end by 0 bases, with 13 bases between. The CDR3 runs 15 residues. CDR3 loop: CASTNSGSSGNTIYF. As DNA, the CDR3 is TGTGCCAGCACCAATTCCGGGAGCTCTGGAAACACCATATATTTT.

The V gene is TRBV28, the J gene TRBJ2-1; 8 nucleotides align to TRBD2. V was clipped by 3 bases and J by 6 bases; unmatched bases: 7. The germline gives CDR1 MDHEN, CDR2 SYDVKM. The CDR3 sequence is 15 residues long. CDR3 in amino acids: CASSLLLAGINEQFF. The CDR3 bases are TGTGCCAGCAGTTTGTTGCTAGCGGGTATCAATGAGCAGTTCTTC.

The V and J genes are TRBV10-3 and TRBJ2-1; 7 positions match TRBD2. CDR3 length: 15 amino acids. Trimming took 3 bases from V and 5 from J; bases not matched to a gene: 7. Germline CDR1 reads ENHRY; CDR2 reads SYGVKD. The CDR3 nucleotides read TGTGCCATCAGTGATGGGCCTAGCGGAAACAATGAGCAGTTCTTC. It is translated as CAISDGPSGNNEQFF.

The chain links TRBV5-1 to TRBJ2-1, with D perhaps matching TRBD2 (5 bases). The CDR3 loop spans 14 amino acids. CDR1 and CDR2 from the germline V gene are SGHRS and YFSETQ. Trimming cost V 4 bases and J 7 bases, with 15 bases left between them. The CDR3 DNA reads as TGCGCCAGCAGCCTTAGCCCACTAGGGAATGAGCAGTTCTTC. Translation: CASSLSPLGNEQFF.

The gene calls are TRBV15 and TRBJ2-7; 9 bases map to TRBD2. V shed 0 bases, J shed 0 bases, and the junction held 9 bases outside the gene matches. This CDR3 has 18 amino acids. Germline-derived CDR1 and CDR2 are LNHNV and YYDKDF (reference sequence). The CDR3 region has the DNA TGTGCCACCAGCAGAGATCGGTTAGCGGGGGCTGACTCCTACGAGCAGTACTTC. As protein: CATSRDRLAGADSYEQYF.

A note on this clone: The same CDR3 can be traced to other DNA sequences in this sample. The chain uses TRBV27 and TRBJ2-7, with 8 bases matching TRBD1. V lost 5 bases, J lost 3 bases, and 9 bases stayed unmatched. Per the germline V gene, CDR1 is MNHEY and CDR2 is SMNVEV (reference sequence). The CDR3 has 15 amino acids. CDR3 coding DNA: TGTGCCAGCAGTCCCCCCGGGACAGGTTACTACGAGCAGTACTTC. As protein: CASSPPGTGYYEQYF.

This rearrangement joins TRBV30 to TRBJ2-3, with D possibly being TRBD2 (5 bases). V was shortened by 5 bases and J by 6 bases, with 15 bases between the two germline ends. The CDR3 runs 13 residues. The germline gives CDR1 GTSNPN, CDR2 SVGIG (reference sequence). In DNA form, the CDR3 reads TGTGCCTGGTCTCTCCTAGCCGCTGATACGCAGTATTTT. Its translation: CAWSLLAADTQYF.

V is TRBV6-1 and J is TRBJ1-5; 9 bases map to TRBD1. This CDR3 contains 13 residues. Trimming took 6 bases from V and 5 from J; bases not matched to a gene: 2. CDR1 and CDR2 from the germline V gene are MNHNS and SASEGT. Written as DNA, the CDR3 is TGTGCCAGCAGCCGGACAGGGGATCAGCCCCAGCATTTT. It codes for CASSRTGDQPQHF.

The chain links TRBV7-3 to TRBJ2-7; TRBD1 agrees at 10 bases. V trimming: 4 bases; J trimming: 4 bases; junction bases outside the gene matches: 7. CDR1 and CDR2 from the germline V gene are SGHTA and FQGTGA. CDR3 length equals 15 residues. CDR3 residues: CASSSRPGQGYEQYF. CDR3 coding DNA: TGTGCCAGCAGCTCCCGACCGGGACAGGGGTACGAGCAGTACTTC.

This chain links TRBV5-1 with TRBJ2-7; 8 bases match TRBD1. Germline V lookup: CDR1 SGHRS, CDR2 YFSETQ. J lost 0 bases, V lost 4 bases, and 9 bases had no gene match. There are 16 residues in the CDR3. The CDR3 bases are TGCGCCAGCAGCCCAGGCTGGACAGGGAGCTCCTACGAGCAGTACTTC. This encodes CASSPGWTGSSYEQYF.

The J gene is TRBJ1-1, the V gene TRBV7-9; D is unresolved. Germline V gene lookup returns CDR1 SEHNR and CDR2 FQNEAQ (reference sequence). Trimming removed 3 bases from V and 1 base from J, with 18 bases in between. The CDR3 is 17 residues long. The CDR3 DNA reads TGTGCCAGCAGCTTCGGGGTGGCATTCGGAGGGAACACTGAAGCTTTCTTT. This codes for CASSFGVAFGGNTEAFF.

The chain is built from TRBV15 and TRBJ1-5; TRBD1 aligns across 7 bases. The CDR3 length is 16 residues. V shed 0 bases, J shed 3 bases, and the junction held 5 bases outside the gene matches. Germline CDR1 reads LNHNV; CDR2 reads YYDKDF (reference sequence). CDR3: CATSRERTGTNQPQHF. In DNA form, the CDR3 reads TGTGCCACCAGCAGAGAAAGGACAGGAACCAATCAGCCCCAGCATTTT. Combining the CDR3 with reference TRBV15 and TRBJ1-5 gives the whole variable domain DAMVIQNPRYQVTQFGKPVTLSCSQTLNHNVMYWYQQKSSQAPKLLFHYYDKDFNNEADTPDNFQSRRPNTSFCFLDIRSPGLGDTAMYLCATSRERTGTNQPQHFGDGTRLSIL.

The chain's CDR3 is CASSALAGGETQYF. In DNA form, the CDR3 reads TGTGCCAGCAGCGCCCTGGCGGGAGGAGAGACCCAGTACTTC. The gene calls are TRBV11-2 and TRBJ2-5, with TRBD2 identical over 8 bases. Trimming at V came to 5 bases and at J to 4 bases, leaving 6 bases not matched to a gene. The CDR3 is 14 residues long. Germline CDR1 and CDR2: SGHAT and FQNNGV.

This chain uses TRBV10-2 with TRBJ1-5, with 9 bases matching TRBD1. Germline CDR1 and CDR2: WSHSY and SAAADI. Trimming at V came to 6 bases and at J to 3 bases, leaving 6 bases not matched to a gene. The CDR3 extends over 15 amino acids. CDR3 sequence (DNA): TGCGCCAGCAGGGCCGGGACAGGGTTCAATCAGCCCCAGCATTTT. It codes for CASRAGTGFNQPQHF.

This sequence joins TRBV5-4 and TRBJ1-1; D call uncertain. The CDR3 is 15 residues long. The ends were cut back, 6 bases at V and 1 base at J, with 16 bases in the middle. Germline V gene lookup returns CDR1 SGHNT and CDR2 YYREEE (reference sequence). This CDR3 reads CASTNSKGGNTEAFF. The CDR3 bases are TGTGCCAGCACCAACTCTAAGGGAGGGAACACTGAAGCTTTCTTT.